These 16 T cell receptor beta chains originate from one sample sequenced in a study of identical twins' blood T cells. TCRdb redid the calling of the 5' RACE reads with MiXCR, one entry per CDR3 protein. The table has fewer than 450,000 distinct CDR3 sequences, 25% to 35% seen once. Source material: PBMCs. Receptor source: a woman aged 18-55 years in good health.

This clonotype occurred a few times. This rearrangement joins TRBV20-1 to TRBJ1-5; D not resolved. Germline CDR1 DFQATT, CDR2 SNEGSKA (reference sequence). The ends were cut back, 1 base at V and 2 bases at J, with 9 bases in the middle. The CDR3 runs 14 residues. CDR3 sequence reads: CSARASPGNQPQHF. CDR3 bases: TGCAGTGCTAGAGCTAGTCCGGGCAATCAGCCCCAGCATTTT.

This clonotype came up many times. This chain uses TRBV6-5 with TRBJ1-2, with D perhaps TRBD1 (6 bases). In germline, CDR1 is MNHEY, CDR2 SVGAGI. V gave up 7 bases and J gave up 2 bases, with 14 bases separating them. The CDR3 has 14 residues. The CDR3 region has the DNA TGTGCCAGCACCCACCAAGGGGGGAACTATGGCTACACCTTC. Protein sequence: CASTHQGGNYGYTF.

The gene calls are TRBV6-5 and TRBJ2-1; D not certain. Germline-derived CDR1 and CDR2 are MNHEY and SVGAGI. The ends were cut back, 0 bases at V and 5 bases at J, with 5 bases in the middle. The length of the CDR3 is 13 residues. CDR3 nucleotide sequence: TGTGCCAGCAGTTACTCGTCCGACAATGAGCAGTTCTTC. Translation: CASSYSSDNEQFF.

This clonotype was observed a handful of times. The CDR3 sequence is CASSAWTAMNTEAFF. The CDR3 nucleotides read TGTGCCAGCAGCGCTTGGACAGCCATGAACACTGAAGCTTTCTTT. This rearrangement joins TRBV11-2 to TRBJ1-1; weak D call: TRBD1 (6 bases). The CDR3 spans 15 residues. Germline assignment: CDR1 SGHAT and CDR2 FQNNGV. Between the trimmed V and J ends, which lost 5 bases and 0 bases, there was a span of 13 bases.

This clonotype turned up a few times. The V call is TRBV20-1, the J call TRBJ1-1, with 7 bases lining up with TRBD1. CDR1 is DFQATT, CDR2 SNEGSKA, per germline (reference sequence). V shed 4 bases, J shed 4 bases, and the junction held 6 bases outside the gene matches. This CDR3 spans 13 amino acids. Written as DNA, the CDR3 is TGCAGTGCTACAGGGCAGGGGGGCACTGAAGCTTTCTTT. Amino acids: CSATGQGGTEAFF.

This rearrangement joins TRBV6-5 to TRBJ1-1; the D is unclear. CDR3 length: 16 residues. Per the germline V gene, CDR1 is MNHEY and CDR2 is SVGAGI. The V and J ends lost 6 bases and 9 bases respectively, with 26 bases between them. For the CDR3, the DNA is TGTGCCAGCAGCCCCGAGGGCGACAAAGGGTTTTTGAAAGCTTTCTTT. It specifies CASSPEGDKGFLKAFF.

The table lists this clonotype with a few counts. This sequence joins TRBV19 and TRBJ1-1, with no clear D. This CDR3 spans 14 amino acids. V was clipped by 9 bases and J by 0 bases, with 14 bases between them. Germline V gives CDR1 LNHDA, CDR2 SQIVND (reference sequence). The CDR3 reads CASEMRGMNTEAFF. The CDR3, as DNA: TGTGCCAGCGAAATGAGAGGAATGAACACTGAAGCTTTCTTT.

This chain links TRBV20-1 with TRBJ1-2, with a tentative D call TRBD1 (6 bases). V dropped 3 bases and J dropped 6 bases, with 11 bases sitting between them. Germline assignment: CDR1 DFQATT and CDR2 SNEGSKA (reference sequence). The CDR3 runs to 12 residues. The CDR3 region has the DNA TGCAGTGCTAGTTTCGGGGGCGATGGCTACACCTTC. This encodes CSASFGGDGYTF.

This clonotype turned up a few times. The V gene is TRBV5-1, the J gene TRBJ2-3; possible D gene TRBD1, 6 bases. V was shortened by 4 bases and J by 5 bases, with 8 bases between the two germline ends. Germline V CDR1 and CDR2: SGHRS, YFSETQ. The CDR3 covers 12 residues. This CDR3 reads CASSTTGDTQYF. The CDR3 DNA reads as TGCGCCAGCAGCACGACAGGAGATACGCAGTATTTT.

This chain connects TRBV10-3 to TRBJ2-7; a weak D match, TRBD2 (5 bases). The ends were cut back, 6 bases at V and 1 base at J, with 16 bases in the middle. Germline V gene data show CDR1 as ENHRY and CDR2 as SYGVKD. The CDR3 loop spans 15 amino acids. The CDR3 protein is CAISTISTGSYEQYF. In DNA form, the CDR3 reads TGTGCCATCAGCACGATATCGACGGGATCCTACGAGCAGTACTTC.

This clonotype was seen more than once but under ten times. The J gene is TRBJ2-7, the V gene TRBV6-2 or TRBV6-3; D may be TRBD2 (6 bases). The CDR3 consists of 18 residues. Germline CDR1 MNHEY, CDR2 SVGEGT. The V gene lost 2 bases and the J gene lost 4 bases, with 24 bases spanning the gap. CDR3 sequence: CASSYLGRLGTSSYEQYF. The CDR3 nucleotides read TGTGCCAGCAGTTACCTCGGCCGGCTTGGGACTTCTTCATACGAGCAGTACTTC.

This clonotype was counted between two and nine times. V is TRBV6-6 and J is TRBJ2-1; D is possibly TRBD1 or TRBD2 (6 bases each). V was pared by 2 bases and J by 10 bases, with 18 bases between. The CDR3 contains 15 residues. Germline V CDR1 and CDR2: MNHNY, SVGAGI (reference sequence). The CDR3 reads CASSYGKAAGGEQFF. CDR3 nucleotides: TGTGCCAGCAGTTACGGGAAAGCTGCCGGGGGCGAGCAGTTCTTC.

This clonotype was seen many times. V is TRBV2 and J is TRBJ2-7; D possibly uses TRBD1 or TRBD2 (5 bases each). CDR1 and CDR2 (germline): SNHLY, FYNNEI. V was clipped by 0 bases and J by 6 bases, with 15 bases between them. CDR3 length: 15 amino acids. This CDR3 is CASSEAHQGRCEQYF. For the CDR3, the DNA is TGTGCCAGCAGTGAAGCTCACCAGGGACGGTGCGAGCAGTACTTC.

CDR3 in DNA: TGTGCCATCAGTGACTCGACAGTTTCGAACCTGAACACTGAAGCTTTCTTT. This translates into CAISDSTVSNLNTEAFF. The rearrangement joins TRBV10-3 to TRBJ1-1, with D possibly TRBD1 on 5 matching bases. Germline CDR1 and CDR2: ENHRY and SYGVKD. V was trimmed by 3 bases and J by 0 bases, leaving 17 bases between them. The CDR3 has 17 amino acids.

V and J are TRBV20-1 and TRBJ2-3, with TRBD2 matching over 7 bases. The V and J ends lost 1 base and 11 bases, in that order; junction bases with no gene match: 15. The CDR3 has 15 residues. The germline V gene has CDR1 DFQATT and CDR2 SNEGSKA (reference sequence). CDR3 DNA: TGCAGTGCTAGAGGGGACTACTCGGTGGATATCAGGCAGTATTTT. This gives the protein CSARGDYSVDIRQYF.

This chain links TRBV6-5 with TRBJ2-2; D call uncertain. Per the germline V gene, CDR1 is MNHEY and CDR2 is SVGAGI. This CDR3 has 15 residues. Trimming shortened V by 2 bases and J by 0 bases, and 7 bases separated the two germline ends. CDR3 coding DNA: TGTGCCAGCAGTTACACCCCTACGAACACCGGGGAGCTGTTTTTT. It encodes CASSYTPTNTGELFF.